The entry that follows covers one T cell receptor beta chain sequence. These data belong to a study of blood T cell repertoires in COVID-19. In the study overall: Samples taken during acute and convalescent COVID-19 were collected in the United States, Italy and Spain. Sources were T cells, B-cell-depleted T cells, or PBMCs; the material itself was cDNA or gDNA.

Original methodology: Amplified reference gene primers provided the basis for estimating nucleated cell counts. Produced via immunoSEQ multiplex PCR; TCRdb's table is partial and in-frame only. V, J and clone size are those of that table, while D and trimming were read from the DNA. The data contain about 280,000 clones, approximately 80% of them singletons. Recruits, aged roughly 18 to 95 years, lived in under 25 US areas. The CDR3 spans 15 residues. Trimming removed 3 bases at V and 10 bases at J, with 19 bases between. Per the germline V gene, CDR1 is SGHTA and CDR2 is FQGNSA. V usage is TRBV7-2 and J usage is TRBJ2-1, with D possibly matching TRBD2 (6 bases). The receptor's source is a man aged 35-49 years who had been exposed to COVID-19. Source material: PBMCs or T cells enriched from blood (not recorded which). CDR3 in amino acids: CASSFSFSLAPEQFF. In DNA form, the CDR3 reads TGTGCCAGCAGCTTTTCTTTTTCACTAGCACCCGAGCAGTTCTTC.